The sequence of this TCR beta chain was determined in a study of regulatory T cells in long-lasting Graves disease. Notes on the study in general: Persistent patients shared more public clonotypes (fewer than 3,000) than newly diagnosed patients (966).

Time point described: newly diagnosed GD, antithyroid drugs for less than 3 months. PBMC-derived RNA was used for the TCR library. Graves' disease diagnosis was established per American Thyroid Association guidelines. Trimming pared 1 base from V and 8 bases from J, leaving 12 bases between. Per the germline V gene, CDR1 is SQVTM and CDR2 is ANQGSEA. This CDR3 contains 13 residues. In building TCR beta libraries, iRepertoire HTBI primers were used together with Arm-PCR of CDR3 regions. TCRdb itself ran the multiplex PCR reads through MiXCR, one entry per CDR3 protein. The sample records roughly 500,000 distinct CDR3 sequences, 14% being singletons. This clonotype has more than one count but fewer than ten. Its target is not known. The same specimen was also included in a second study, on T cells in Graves' hyperthyroidism and ophthalmopathy. That source reports: The TCR CDR3 first-round RT-PCR relied on the HTBI primer set.

This chain uses TRBV29-1 with TRBJ1-3; D not resolved. The material sequenced was peripheral blood mononuclear cells (PBMCs), taken at new diagnosis, from a patient treated with antithyroid drugs. The source of this sequence is a woman aged 45-65 years with Graves disease. The CDR3 spells CSVEGLTGDTIYF. As DNA, the CDR3 is TGCAGCGTTGAAGGACTGACCGGAGACACCATATATTTT. The variable domain in full, completed from reference TRBV29-1 and TRBJ1-3, reads SAVISQKPSRDICQRGTSLTIQCQVDSQVTMMFWYRQQPGQSLTLIATANQGSEATYESGFVIDKFPISRPNLTFSTLTVSNMSPEDSSIYLCSVEGLTGDTIYFGEGSWLTVV.